This entry features one T cell receptor beta chain sequence. Its antigen is currently unknown. The data were obtained in a study of shared clonotypes between healthy human individuals. Germline loops: CDR1 KGHSH, CDR2 LQKENI. The CDR3 is 14 residues long. The germline V and J ends were trimmed by 3 bases and 4 bases, with 13 bases remaining between them. The input for sorted-subset replicate PCRs was about 200 ng DNA, about 30,000 T cell genomes. Here immunoSEQ multiplex PCR was the method, and the copy in TCRdb shows in-frame clones only, minus some. Among more than 1.2 million clones listed, 97% to 99% were seen once. Notes on the study in general: Relative to clonotypes present in all four donors, those not shared had lower generation probabilities. Among donors, clonotype sharing was expected to be affected by sequencing depth.

V and J are TRBV18 and TRBJ2-7; D is possibly TRBD1 (5 bases). The sample consisted of naive CD4+ T cells sorted from blood. Subset described: CD45RA+ positively selected. This clonotype was sampled from a man aged 25-45 years in good health. The CDR3 nucleotides are TGTGCCAGCTCACCGACAGCGTCTAAATACGAGCAGTACTTC. Its translation is CASSPTASKYEQYF.